This record concerns one T cell receptor beta chain sequence. The antigen it binds to is not known. Qualities for individual bases were not recorded, and no much larger clone is one base off. These data belong to a study of blood T cell repertoires in COVID-19 (dated by TCRdb to the early 2020s). General notes on the study: The collaborator samples originated in the United States, Italy and Spain and spanned the acute and convalescent phases of COVID-19. The samples were drawn from the first 160 participants of the ongoing ImmuneRACE study and from some 1,300 subjects provided by 6 global collaborators. The repertoires were made available in a free public database intended to serve as a resource for research on the immune response to SARS-CoV-2. The sample metadata nearly always contained a de-identified subject ID, COVID-19 status, age in years and sex. The prospective study material was composed of cDNA or gDNA derived from T cells, B-cell-depleted T cells, or PBMCs. Where HLA class I and class II types were available, the types were taken from metadata supplied by the sample provider, not from assay-based typing. Deeply sampled blood TCRbeta repertoires from subjects exposed to, actively infected with, or recovered from COVID-19 were included in the dataset. Study-wide findings and limitations: The quantity of clinical and demographic metadata differed by source and by participant and was supplied without curation.

Whole blood was collected in K2EDTA tubes by collaborating institutions according to the institutions' own protocols. For TCRbeta analysis, collaborators shipped samples as frozen whole blood, isolated PBMCs, or DNA extracted from either of those sample types. TCRbeta CDR3 regions were amplified from genomic DNA by means of the immunoSEQ Assay, a bias-controlled multiplex PCR. The paper's processing steps were these. The number of nucleated cells in each sample was estimated by amplification of reference gene primers within the assay. Sequence reads were collapsed and filtered to measure the absolute abundance of every unique TCRbeta CDR3 rearrangement. For each sample, productive Simpson clonality was calculated by taking the square root of Simpson's diversity index across productive rearrangements. Here the immuneACCESS table is served through TCRdb, limited to in-frame sequences with V and J called. Missing clones are a known gap in these copies; in checked studies unresolved V genes cover under half, and the rest lacks a known reason. That table gives V, J and clone size, and the DNA gave D and trimming. The sample table holds some 120,000 clones, of which roughly 89% were seen once. The ten top clones hold more than 2% of the sample.

Trimming accounts for 1 base at V and 6 bases at J, while the number of junction bases matched to no gene is 4. From the germline V gene, CDR1 is SGHNT and CDR2 is YENEEA. From cysteine to phenylalanine, the CDR3 is 15 amino acids long. The kept DNA is CDR3 alone, 45 bases in frame from the first base. Material: peripheral blood. Recombination joined TRBV11-3 with TRBJ2-3; TRBD2 matches 10 bases in the middle. The sequence was collected from a woman aged 45-65 years with acute or convalescent COVID-19. In nucleotides, the sequence is TGTGCCAGCAGCTTAGGGGGACTAGCGAGGGATACGCAGTATTTT. Its protein is CASSLGGLARDTQYF.